These T cell receptor beta chains were read from a single sample in a study of patients and donors after allogeneic stem cell transplantation. Via MiXCR, TCRdb re-called the RT-PCR reads, giving one row per CDR3 protein. The sample shows about 150,000 distinct CDR3 sequences, about 36% of them seen only once. The specimen was blood, either unsorted or a sorted T cell fraction (not recorded which). Every receptor here comes from a human donor who was either an allogeneic HSCT recipient or a stem cell or donor lymphocyte infusion donor (not recorded which). It is not recorded whose cells these are; they may come from a transplant donor. Both conserved end residues are part of each CDR3. The D gene is left open where the match is weak. Some rows have no size entry. The others give once, few or many, or a class for an expanded clone.

TRBV4-3,TRBJ1-1,few,-,CASSQDIAAGTEAFF,TGCGCCAGCAGCCAAGATATTGCCGCGGGGACTGAAGCTTTCTTT
TRBV4-3,TRBJ1-1,few,TRBD1,CASSQLQGLGTEAFF,TGCGCCAGCAGCCAATTACAGGGGCTGGGCACTGAAGCTTTCTTT
TRBV27,TRBJ2-2,-,-,CASRPSPRVLNTGELFF,TGTGCCAGCAGGCCCAGCCCCAGGGTCCTGAACACCGGGGAGCTGTTTTTT
TRBV7-9,TRBJ2-3,-,TRBD2,CASSSPPGAGDTDTQYF,TGTGCCAGCAGCTCACCCCCCGGGGCGGGGGACACAGATACGCAGTATTTT
TRBV29-1,TRBJ1-1,-,TRBD1,CSVRHGQVITEAFF,TGCAGCGTGCGGCATGGACAGGTAATAACTGAAGCTTTCTTT
TRBV6-1,TRBJ2-2,few,-,CASSDLGVGELFF,TGTGCCAGCAGTGATCTTGGGGTCGGGGAGCTGTTTTTT
TRBV4-1,TRBJ1-2,once,-,CASSLSVGDYGYTF,TGCGCCAGCAGCCTGAGTGTGGGGGACTATGGCTACACCTTC
TRBV28,TRBJ1-2,few,-,CASSFPNYGYTF,TGTGCCAGCAGTTTCCCTAACTATGGCTACACCTTC
TRBV6-5,TRBJ1-4,-,-,CASSLRHSTNEKLFF,TGTGCCAGCAGTTTACGACACTCAACTAATGAAAAACTGTTTTTT
TRBV6-5,TRBJ1-1,few,-,CASSYDRWNTEAFF,TGTGCCAGCAGTTACGACAGATGGAACACTGAAGCTTTCTTT
TRBV4-2,TRBJ1-1,many,-,CASSQGFEGLNTEAFF,TGTGCCAGCAGCCAAGGTTTCGAGGGCCTGAACACTGAAGCTTTCTTT
TRBV25-1,TRBJ2-7,-,TRBD2,CASSLTSGGWNEQYF,TGTGCCAGCAGTTTGACTAGCGGGGGGTGGAACGAGCAGTACTTC
TRBV7-3,TRBJ2-3,-,-,CASSPPGGRGDTQYF,TGTGCCAGCAGCCCTCCGGGGGGCAGGGGAGATACGCAGTATTTT
TRBV24-1,TRBJ1-2,-,-,CATSKTLSYGYTF,TGTGCCACCAGTAAAACATTGAGCTATGGCTACACCTTC
TRBV3-1,TRBJ1-4,many,-,CASSQETTKLFF,TGTGCCAGCAGCCAAGAAACGACGAAGCTGTTTTTT
TRBV5-1,TRBJ2-3,few,-,CASSLAVEDTQYF,TGCGCCAGCAGCTTGGCCGTCGAAGATACGCAGTATTTT
TRBV4-3,TRBJ1-1,-,-,CASSQDSSTEAFF,TGCGCCAGCAGCCAAGACAGCTCGACTGAAGCTTTCTTT
TRBV7-2,TRBJ2-3,once,-,CASTPRGSTDTQYF,TGTGCCAGCACCCCACGGGGCAGCACAGATACGCAGTATTTT
TRBV5-1,TRBJ1-1,-,-,CASTQGMNTEAFF,TGCGCCAGCACACAGGGCATGAACACTGAAGCTTTCTTT
TRBV7-9,TRBJ2-5,-,-,CASSQTRGETQYF,TGTGCCAGCAGTCAGACTAGAGGGGAGACCCAGTACTTC
TRBV12-3/TRBV12-4,TRBJ2-1,-,TRBD2,CASSLGTSGGEQFF,TGTGCCAGCAGTTTAGGGACTAGCGGAGGTGAGCAGTTCTTC
TRBV7-8,TRBJ2-1,-,-,CASSEGPWGSYNEQFF,TGTGCCAGCAGCGAAGGACCGTGGGGCTCCTACAATGAGCAGTTCTTC
TRBV7-8,TRBJ1-1,-,TRBD1,CASTRDRANTEAFF,TGTGCCAGCACCCGGGACAGGGCGAACACTGAAGCTTTCTTT
TRBV19,TRBJ1-5,few,TRBD1,CASSSTGTGNQPQHF,TGTGCCAGTAGTTCGACCGGGACAGGAAACCAGCCCCAGCATTTT
TRBV5-6,TRBJ1-4,-,-,CASSSPALFNEKLFF,TGTGCCAGCAGCTCGCCGGCCTTGTTCAATGAAAAACTGTTTTTT
TRBV2,TRBJ1-1,-,-,CASNTEAFF,TGTGCCAGCAACACTGAAGCTTTCTTT
TRBV28,TRBJ2-3,-,-,CASSLEGSDTQYF,TGTGCCAGCAGTTTAGAGGGATCAGATACGCAGTATTTT
TRBV21-1,TRBJ2-2,few,-,CASSKDGDLNTGELFF,TGTGCCAGCAGCAAAGACGGGGACTTAAACACCGGGGAGCTGTTTTTT
TRBV15,TRBJ2-7,-,-,CATSRDRWYEQYF,TGTGCCACCAGCAGAGATCGGTGGTACGAGCAGTACTTC
TRBV25-1,TRBJ1-1,few,-,CASTEGTNTEAFF,TGTGCCAGCACGGAGGGAACCAACACTGAAGCTTTCTTT
TRBV4-2,TRBJ2-7,few,TRBD2,CASSWTSGGNPYEQYF,TGTGCCAGCAGCTGGACTAGCGGGGGAAATCCCTACGAGCAGTACTTC
TRBV4-3,TRBJ1-1,few,-,CASSQDLGHLNTEAFF,TGCGCCAGCAGCCAAGATCTGGGACACTTGAACACTGAAGCTTTCTTT
TRBV7-9,TRBJ1-5,-,-,CASSLNNQPQHF,TGTGCCAGCAGCTTGAATAATCAGCCCCAGCATTTT
TRBV28,TRBJ1-6,-,-,CASLTGGSPLHF,TGTGCCAGCCTCACGGGGGGTTCACCCCTCCACTTT
TRBV6-5,TRBJ2-3,-,-,CASSPGVGDTQYF,TGTGCCAGCAGTCCGGGGGTCGGGGATACGCAGTATTTT
TRBV9,TRBJ2-3,once,-,CASMGNTDTQYF,TGTGCCAGCATGGGGAACACAGATACGCAGTATTTT
TRBV15,TRBJ1-2,few,TRBD1,CATSRDRGQAYGYTF,TGTGCCACCAGCAGAGATCGGGGACAGGCCTATGGCTACACCTTC
TRBV9,TRBJ2-7,-,-,CASSASGGILNEQYF,TGTGCCAGCAGCGCGAGCGGAGGAATTTTGAACGAGCAGTACTTC
TRBV15,TRBJ1-6,-,-,CATRGRVNSPLHF,TGTGCCACCCGGGGACGGGTTAATTCACCCCTCCACTTT
TRBV12-3/TRBV12-4,TRBJ1-1,-,-,CASRPPGGANTEAFF,TGTGCCAGCAGACCACCCGGTGGAGCGAACACTGAAGCTTTCTTT
TRBV5-1,TRBJ2-1,few,TRBD1,CASSLGQGVDEQFF,TGCGCCAGCAGCTTAGGACAGGGGGTAGATGAGCAGTTCTTC
TRBV7-2,TRBJ1-1,-,-,CASSPIGGVAEAFF,TGTGCCAGCAGCCCTATTGGGGGAGTCGCTGAAGCTTTCTTT
TRBV12-3/TRBV12-4,TRBJ2-3,-,-,CASSWSEAFTDTQYF,TGTGCCAGCAGTTGGAGCGAGGCCTTCACAGATACGCAGTATTTT
TRBV15,TRBJ2-1,-,-,CATSRVPSEFSYNEQFF,TGTGCCACCAGCAGAGTGCCCTCAGAGTTCTCCTACAATGAGCAGTTCTTC
TRBV5-6,TRBJ1-2,-,-,CATTGQEGYYGYTF,TGTGCCACCACGGGGCAGGAGGGCTACTATGGCTACACCTTC
TRBV11-2,TRBJ2-3,few,TRBD2,CASNLQLAGVDTQYF,TGTGCCAGCAATCTACAACTAGCGGGGGTGGATACGCAGTATTTT
TRBV10-3,TRBJ1-1,many,-,CATAKNRPTEAFF,TGTGCCACCGCGAAAAACAGGCCCACTGAAGCTTTCTTT
TRBV5-5,TRBJ1-2,-,-,CASSPIPDSPGTFYYGYTF,TGTGCCAGCAGCCCAATACCAGACTCGCCCGGGACTTTTTACTATGGCTACACCTTC
TRBV9,TRBJ2-1,-,-,CASSVGLVGSRPFF,TGTGCCAGCAGCGTAGGGTTGGTGGGCTCCCGGCCGTTCTTC
TRBV12-3/TRBV12-4,TRBJ2-1,few,TRBD1,CASSPGTGVNEQFF,TGTGCCAGCAGCCCCGGGACAGGGGTCAATGAGCAGTTCTTC
TRBV12-3/TRBV12-4,TRBJ1-3,few,-,CASSLDRPGTIYF,TGTGCCAGCAGCCTAGACAGGCCCGGCACCATATATTTT
TRBV5-1,TRBJ2-2,-,-,CASSLPRGDTGELFF,TGCGCCAGCAGCTTACCCAGGGGGGACACCGGGGAGCTGTTTTTT
TRBV6-6,TRBJ1-3,-,-,CASSYSPQAGNSGNTIYF,TGTGCCAGCAGTTACTCTCCTCAAGCCGGTAACTCTGGAAACACCATATATTTT